This T cell receptor beta chain was sequenced in a study of patients and donors after allogeneic stem cell transplantation. A few counts support this clonotype. TCRdb analysed the RT-PCR reads with MiXCR anew, one entry per CDR3 protein. The table lists hundreds of thousands of distinct CDR3 sequences, 15% to 20% of them singletons. This CDR3 is built from 13 residues. With 6 bases clipped from V and 1 base from J, the junction kept 5 bases outside the gene matches. Germline CDR1 reads DFQATT; CDR2 reads SNEGSKA (reference sequence). The source material was blood, either unsorted or a sorted T cell fraction (not recorded which). V and J are TRBV20-1 and TRBJ2-7; 8 bases are a match to TRBD1. The receptor was isolated from a human donor who was either an allogeneic HSCT recipient or a stem cell or donor lymphocyte infusion donor (not recorded which). It is not recorded whose cells these are; they may come from a transplant donor. This CDR3 reads CSAVGTGSYEQYF. The CDR3, as DNA: TGCAGTGCCGTTGGGACAGGTTCCTACGAGCAGTACTTC.